This TCR beta chain was identified in a study of blood T cells in healthy people across ages. Study findings and constraints: Whereas aged donors had fewer naive CD4+ cells, long-lived donors had more of them and higher diversity.

About this clonotype itself: Its cognate antigen is unknown.

V shed 2 bases and J 6 bases; nucleotides not matched to a gene: 8. The CDR3 totals 16 residues. CDR1 and CDR2 (germline): GTSNPN, SVGIG (reference sequence). With a J-beta primer mix and a sample-barcoded 5' primer, a second PCR ran 7 to 11 cycles. From the 5' RACE reads, TCRdb called clonotypes with MiXCR, one entry per CDR3 protein. The repertoire has around 870,000 distinct CDR3 sequences, under 30% of them found once; the top ten carry 17%. The specimen was blood. This TCR came from a woman of 80 years or more in good health. The V and J genes are TRBV30 and TRBJ1-5, with 12 bases lining up with TRBD1. This CDR3 reads CAWSQGTGGAGQPQHF. The DNA of the CDR3 is TGTGCCTGGAGTCAAGGGACAGGGGGCGCGGGTCAGCCCCAGCATTTT.